Following are 30 T cell receptor beta chains from one sample sequenced in a study of blood T cell repertoires in COVID-19. Generated by immunoSEQ multiplex PCR, the TCRdb table keeps only in-frame clones and is missing some. The repertoire consists of 410,000 or so clones, with about 91% occurring once and the leading ten covering about 1.6%. The sequenced sample was peripheral blood. The receptors shown here come from a woman in her thirties or forties with COVID-19, enrolled during active disease.

The chain has TRBV14 and TRBJ2-7; TRBD2 matches at 9 bases. There are 16 residues in the CDR3. Losses at the gene ends were 3 bases for V and 0 bases for J; bases not matched to a gene: 6. Germline V gene data show CDR1 as SGHDN and CDR2 as FVKESK. The CDR3 protein is CASSHKAGGTSYEQYF. CDR3 DNA: TGTGCCAGCAGCCATAAAGCGGGGGGCACCTCCTACGAGCAGTACTTC.

The chain has TRBV2 and TRBJ1-6; 9 nucleotides align to TRBD1. The CDR3 consists of 16 residues. J lost 10 bases, V lost 4 bases, and 11 bases had no gene match. Germline V gene data show CDR1 as SNHLY and CDR2 as FYNNEI. The CDR3 DNA sequence: TGTGCCAGCAGTGTACCAACAGGGGGCATGGGGTCACCCCTCCACTTT. As protein: CASSVPTGGMGSPLHF. Based on the CDR3 plus reference TRBV2 and TRBJ1-6, the full variable domain is EPEVTQTPSHQVTQMGQEVILRCVPISNHLYFYWYRQILGQKVEFLVSFYNNEISEKSEIFDDQFSVERPDGSNFTLKIRSTKLEDSAMYFCASSVPTGGMGSPLHFGNGTRLTVT.

Points on this clone: Other DNA sequences within the sample encode an identical CDR3. The chain links TRBV7-9 to TRBJ2-5; 9 bases line up with TRBD1. This CDR3 has 15 residues. The germline CDR1 and CDR2 sequences are SEHNR and FQNEAQ (reference sequence). With 1 base clipped from V and 3 bases from J, the junction kept 3 bases outside the gene matches. CDR3 DNA: TGTGCCAGCAGCTTAGGCGGGACAGGGAAAGAGACCCAGTACTTC. As protein: CASSLGGTGKETQYF. Drawing the rest from reference TRBV7-9 and TRBJ2-5, the complete variable domain is DTGVSQNPRHKITKRGQNVTFRCDPISEHNRLYWYRQTLGQGPEFLTYFQNEAQLEKSRLLSDRFSAERPKGSFSTLEIQRTEQGDSAMYLCASSLGGTGKETQYFGPGTRLLVL.

The CDR3 protein is CASSLDWDRGPSPLHF. CDR3 nucleotide sequence: TGTGCCAGCAGCTTAGACTGGGACAGGGGTCCTTCACCCCTCCACTTT. The V gene is TRBV7-6, the J gene TRBJ1-6; the match to TRBD1 covers 10 bases. Germline CDR1 and CDR2: SGHVS and FNYEAQ. The CDR3 sequence is 16 residues long. V gave up 1 base and J gave up 9 bases; unmatched junction bases: 6.

The chain couples TRBV7-2 to TRBJ2-5, with 12 bases that match TRBD2. V dropped 1 base and J dropped 0; count of bases not matched to a gene: 3. Germline CDR1 SGHTA, CDR2 FQGNSA. This CDR3 has 17 residues. The CDR3 coding sequence is TGTGCCAGCAGCTTAGGGCTAGCGGGGGGGTACCAAGAGACCCAGTACTTC. Its protein is CASSLGLAGGYQETQYF.

The rearrangement uses TRBV10-2 and TRBJ1-1; D is unresolved. The CDR3 consists of 12 residues. V was cut by 4 bases and J by 5 bases, with 8 bases left in between. CDR1 and CDR2 from the germline V gene are WSHSY and SAAADI. CDR3 nucleotide sequence: TGCGCCAGCAGTGTCGGGGAAACTGAAGCTTTCTTT. It yields the protein CASSVGETEAFF.

V is TRBV28 and J is TRBJ1-2, with TRBD1 identical over 7 bases. V dropped 2 bases and J dropped 4; count of bases not matched to a gene: 1. Germline V gene data show CDR1 as MDHEN and CDR2 as SYDVKM. The CDR3 has 13 residues. The CDR3 DNA follows: TGTGCCAGCAGTTTAGGGACAGTCTATGGCTACACCTTC. The encoded protein is CASSLGTVYGYTF.

Here the CDR3 DNA reads TGTGCCTGGACAGTCGAGAACACTGAAGCTTTCTTT. Translating gives CAWTVENTEAFF. The rearrangement joins TRBV30 to TRBJ1-1; D not resolved. Germline lookup yields CDR1 GTSNPN and CDR2 SVGIG (reference sequence). CDR3 length: 12 residues. The V end lost 4 bases, the J end lost 1 base, and 7 bases lay between the germline ends.

CDR3 residues: CSVLGTGLPLEQYF. The CDR3, as DNA: TGCAGCGTTCTCGGGACAGGCCTTCCTTTAGAGCAGTACTTC. This rearrangement joins TRBV29-1 to TRBJ2-7; 8 bases are a match to TRBD1. The CDR3 consists of 14 residues. CDR1 SQVTM and CDR2 ANQGSEA come from the germline V gene. V shed 5 bases, J shed 7 bases, and the junction held 13 bases outside the gene matches.

This chain uses TRBV24-1 with TRBJ2-3, with TRBD2 matching over 7 bases. The CDR3 totals 13 residues. The V gene end was trimmed by 9 bases and the J gene end by 4 bases; junction bases not matched to a gene: 6. Germline V gene lookup returns CDR1 KGHDR and CDR2 SFDVKD. DNA of the CDR3: TGTGCCACCCAAGCGGGGCTTGCAGATACGCAGTATTTT. Translating gives CATQAGLADTQYF.

The J gene is TRBJ2-1, the V gene TRBV7-6; TRBD1 aligns across 8 bases. Unmatched junction bases numbered 12, after V lost 4 bases and J lost 7 bases. Germline CDR1 and CDR2: SGHVS and FNYEAQ. This CDR3 region has 16 residues. CDR3 sequence: CASSSRLRDRLNEQFF. DNA for the CDR3: TGTGCCAGCAGCTCACGACTCCGGGACAGGTTAAATGAGCAGTTCTTC.

V is TRBV9 and J is TRBJ1-2, with 10 bases that match TRBD1. Looked up from germline, CDR1 is SGDLS and CDR2 is YYNGEE. J gave up 8 bases and V 4 bases, and 14 bases lay outside the gene matches. This CDR3 region has 16 residues. The CDR3 sequence is CASSSSLTGTGEGYTF. The CDR3 DNA reads TGTGCCAGCAGCTCAAGTTTAACCGGGACAGGGGAGGGCTACACCTTC.

The gene calls are TRBV10-3 and TRBJ2-3; 10 nucleotides agree with TRBD2. The V and J ends lost 7 bases and 4 bases, in that order; junction bases with no gene match: 11. Germline CDR1 reads ENHRY; CDR2 reads SYGVKD. The CDR3 sequence is 16 residues long. Here the CDR3 DNA reads TGTGCCATCAAAACCCTGCTAGCGGGAGTTGCAGATACGCAGTATTTT. Encoded protein: CAIKTLLAGVADTQYF.

The V call is TRBV5-5, the J call TRBJ1-5, with unresolved D. The CDR3 sequence is 15 residues long. Trimming cost V 0 bases and J 5 bases, with 12 bases left between them. The germline CDR1 and CDR2 sequences are SGHKS and YYEKEE (reference sequence). This CDR3 is CASSLVAWRHQPQHF. The CDR3 DNA follows: TGTGCCAGCAGCTTGGTAGCCTGGAGGCATCAGCCCCAGCATTTT.

This rearrangement joins TRBV15 to TRBJ2-1; D not resolved. The length of the CDR3 is 13 residues. CDR1 and CDR2 (germline): LNHNV, YYDKDF (reference sequence). Trimming left V 5 bases short and J 4 bases short, with 9 bases between. CDR3 coding DNA: TGTGCCACCAGCTCCTCCTTTTACAATGAGCAGTTCTTC. Protein: CATSSSFYNEQFF.

This sequence joins TRBV5-4 and TRBJ2-1, with 8 bases lining up with TRBD2. V was pared by 4 bases and J by 0 bases, with 9 bases of the junction left unmatched. Germline assignment: CDR1 SGHNT and CDR2 YYREEE (reference sequence). The CDR3 totals 17 residues. The chain's CDR3 is CASSPLGGGSSYNEQFF. The CDR3 DNA follows: TGTGCCAGCAGCCCCCTTGGCGGGGGGAGCTCCTACAATGAGCAGTTCTTC.

This chain joins TRBV27 and TRBJ1-1, with a tentative D call TRBD1 (5 bases). V lost 8 bases to trimming and J lost 6 bases, with 16 bases between them. The CDR3 consists of 13 residues. In germline, CDR1 is MNHEY, CDR2 SMNVEV (reference sequence). Written as DNA, the CDR3 is TGTGCCAGCTGGGGAAGGGGAGGAGCTGAAGCTTTCTTT. Its translation is CASWGRGGAEAFF.

V and J are TRBV3-1 (or the pseudogene TRBV3-2) and TRBJ1-1, with 8 nucleotides matching TRBD1. The CDR3 is 16 residues long. J was trimmed by 4 bases and V by 6 bases; bases with no gene match: 13. CDR1 LGHDT and CDR2 YNNKEL come from the germline V gene (reference sequence). CDR3 region: CASSQKFRGLGTEAFF. DNA for the CDR3: TGTGCCAGCAGTCAGAAGTTCAGGGGGCTCGGCACTGAAGCTTTCTTT.

This sequence joins TRBV10-3 and TRBJ2-7, with 10 nucleotides matching TRBD1. V was pared by 4 bases and J by 12 bases, with 3 bases of the junction left unmatched. Per the germline V gene, CDR1 is ENHRY and CDR2 is SYGVKD. This CDR3 contains 11 residues. CDR3 sequence reads: CAISAGQGGYF. CDR3 coding DNA: TGTGCCATCAGTGCTGGACAGGGGGGGTACTTC.

The chain combines TRBV11-2 with TRBJ2-1; 9 nucleotides align to TRBD1. J lost 10 bases, V lost 3 bases, and 7 bases had no gene match. Germline assignment: CDR1 SGHAT and CDR2 FQNNGV. CDR3 size: 14 residues. The CDR3 reads CASSFLQGAREQFF. The DNA of the CDR3 is TGTGCCAGCAGCTTTTTACAGGGGGCCAGGGAGCAGTTCTTC.

This clone was seen once. The CDR3 reads CASSSRQGTGELFF. The CDR3 coding sequence is TGTGCCAGCAGCTCCAGACAGGGGACCGGGGAGCTGTTTTTT. The rearrangement uses TRBV7-3 and TRBJ2-2; the match to TRBD1 covers 8 bases. Trimming removed 4 bases from V and 5 bases from J; junction bases left unmatched: 3. Germline assignment: CDR1 SGHTA and CDR2 FQGTGA. CDR3 size: 14 residues.

The rearrangement links TRBV19 to TRBJ2-2, with 10 bases identical to TRBD2. V trimming: 5 bases; J trimming: 5 bases; junction bases outside the gene matches: 8. Germline V CDR1 and CDR2: LNHDA, SQIVND (reference sequence). The CDR3 has 16 amino acids. CDR3 protein: CASSPSAGGPTGELFF. The CDR3 nucleotides read TGTGCCAGTAGTCCCTCAGCGGGAGGGCCAACCGGGGAGCTGTTTTTT.

The chain uses TRBV24-1 and TRBJ2-3; 8 bases agree with TRBD1. Germline trimming cut 4 bases from V and 1 base from J; bases unmatched to any gene: 18. The length of the CDR3 is 20 residues. Germline V lookup: CDR1 KGHDR, CDR2 SFDVKD. Here the CDR3 reads CATSERAGTGGRYRTDTQYF. Here the CDR3 DNA reads TGTGCCACCAGTGAGAGAGCCGGGACAGGAGGGCGATACCGCACAGATACGCAGTATTTT.

This chain joins TRBV10-2 and TRBJ2-7; 15 nucleotides align to TRBD2. The ends lost 6 bases at V and 3 bases at J; junction bases unmatched: 9. The CDR3 is 17 residues long. Germline CDR1 WSHSY, CDR2 SAAADI. The CDR3 region is CASSRGLAGGWRYEQYF. The CDR3 region has the DNA TGCGCCAGCAGCCGTGGACTAGCGGGAGGGTGGCGCTACGAGCAGTACTTC.

The V call is TRBV4-3, the J call TRBJ1-3; 9 bases match TRBD1. This CDR3 spans 16 amino acids. V was pared by 3 bases and J by 3 bases, with 6 bases of the junction left unmatched. CDR1 is LGHNA, CDR2 YSLEER, per germline. CDR3 in amino acids: CASSHNLGQGGNTIYF. In nucleotides, the CDR3 is TGCGCCAGCAGCCACAACCTGGGACAGGGTGGAAACACCATATATTTT.

The chain has TRBV29-1 and TRBJ1-2; D is ambiguous. The CDR3 has 10 amino acids. Germline V gene sequence: CDR1 SQVTM, CDR2 ANQGSEA. The V end was cut by 6 bases, the J end by 3 bases, with 5 bases between. The chain's CDR3 is CSVIYYGYTF. The CDR3 DNA reads as TGCAGCGTAATATACTATGGCTACACCTTC.

This chain joins TRBV6-6 and TRBJ2-3; the D is unclear. CDR3 length equals 12 residues. Germline V gene data show CDR1 as MNHNY and CDR2 as SVGAGI (reference sequence). Trimming cost V 6 bases and J 6 bases, with 10 bases left between them. CDR3 coding DNA: TGTGCCAGCAGCCACTTCACCGATACGCAGTATTTT. This codes for CASSHFTDTQYF.

The genes are TRBV2 and TRBJ2-1, with TRBD2 matching 10 bases. Germline CDR1 reads SNHLY; CDR2 reads FYNNEI. V lost 4 bases to trimming and J lost 0 bases; unmatched junction nucleotides: 15. The CDR3 is 20 amino acids. The CDR3 spells CASSVPRRLAGHLSYNEQFF. The DNA of the CDR3 is TGTGCCAGCAGTGTTCCAAGACGACTAGCGGGCCACCTCTCCTACAATGAGCAGTTCTTC.

CDR3 sequence: CASSRQGQSEAFF. The CDR3 DNA is TGCGCCAGCAGTAGACAGGGGCAGTCAGAAGCTTTCTTT. The rearrangement joins TRBV4-3 to TRBJ1-1, with 8 bases lining up with TRBD1. Germline CDR1 is LGHNA and CDR2 is YSLEER. This CDR3 has 13 residues. The ends lost 6 bases at V and 8 bases at J; junction bases unmatched: 8.

This clone was picked up one time. The genes are TRBV6-2 or TRBV6-3 and TRBJ2-3; 10 nucleotides line up with TRBD2. Germline loops: CDR1 MNHEY, CDR2 SVGEGT. J was trimmed by 2 bases and V by 5 bases; bases with no gene match: 7. This CDR3 comprises 16 residues. As DNA, the CDR3 is TGTGCCAGCAGTGACCCTAGCGGGGGCCACACAGATACGCAGTATTTT. This gives the protein CASSDPSGGHTDTQYF.